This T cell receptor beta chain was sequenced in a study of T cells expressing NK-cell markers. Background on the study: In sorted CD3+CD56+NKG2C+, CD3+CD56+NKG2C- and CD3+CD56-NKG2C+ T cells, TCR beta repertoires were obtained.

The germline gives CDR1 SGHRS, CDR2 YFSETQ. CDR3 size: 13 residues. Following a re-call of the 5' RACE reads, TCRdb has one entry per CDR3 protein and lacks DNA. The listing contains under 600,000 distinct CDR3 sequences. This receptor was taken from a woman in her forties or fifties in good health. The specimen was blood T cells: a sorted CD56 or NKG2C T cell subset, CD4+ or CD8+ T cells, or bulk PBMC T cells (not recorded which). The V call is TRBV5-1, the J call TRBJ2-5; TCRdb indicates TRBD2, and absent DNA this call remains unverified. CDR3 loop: CASSLVATSGQYF. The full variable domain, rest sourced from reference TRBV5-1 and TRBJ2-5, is KAGVTQTPRYLIKTRGQQVTLSCSPISGHRSVSWYQQTPGQGLQFLFEYFSETQRNKGNFPGRFSGRQFSNSRSEMNVSTLELGDSALYLCASSLVATSGQYFGPGTRLLVL.